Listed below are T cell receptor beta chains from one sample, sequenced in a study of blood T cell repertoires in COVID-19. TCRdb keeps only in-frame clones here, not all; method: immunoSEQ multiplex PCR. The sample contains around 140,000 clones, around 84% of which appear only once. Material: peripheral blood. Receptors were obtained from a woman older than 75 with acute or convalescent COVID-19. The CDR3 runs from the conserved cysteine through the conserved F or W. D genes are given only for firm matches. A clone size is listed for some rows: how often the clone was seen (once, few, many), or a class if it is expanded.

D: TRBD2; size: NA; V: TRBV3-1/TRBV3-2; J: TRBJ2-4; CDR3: CASSHGLAVKNIQYF; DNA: TGTGCCAGCAGCCATGGACTAGCGGTCAAAAACATTCAGTACTTC
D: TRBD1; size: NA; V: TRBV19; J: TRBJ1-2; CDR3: CASRPGQGSYGYTF; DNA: TGTGCCAGTAGGCCGGGACAGGGAAGCTATGGCTACACCTTC
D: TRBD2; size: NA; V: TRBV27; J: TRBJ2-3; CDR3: CASKGPGLAATDTQYF; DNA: TGTGCCAGCAAGGGACCGGGACTAGCGGCAACAGATACGCAGTATTTT
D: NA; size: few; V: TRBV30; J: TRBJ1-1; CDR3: CAWSRGYTEAFF; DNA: TGTGCCTGGAGCAGGGGTTACACTGAAGCTTTCTTT
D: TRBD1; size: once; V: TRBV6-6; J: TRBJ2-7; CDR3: CASTTHRDRAYEQYF; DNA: TGTGCCAGCACCACACACCGGGACAGGGCCTACGAGCAGTACTTC
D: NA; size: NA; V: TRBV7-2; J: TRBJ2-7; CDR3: CASGAKNYEQYF; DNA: TGTGCCTCAGGCGCGAAAAACTACGAGCAGTACTTC
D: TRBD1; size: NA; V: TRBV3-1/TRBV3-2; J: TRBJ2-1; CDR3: CASSRTGFGNEQFF; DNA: TGTGCCAGCAGCCGGACAGGCTTCGGCAATGAGCAGTTCTTC
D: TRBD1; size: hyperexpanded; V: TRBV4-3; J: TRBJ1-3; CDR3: CASSQQGDFGNTIYF; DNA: TGCGCCAGCAGCCAACAGGGGGATTTTGGAAACACCATATATTTT
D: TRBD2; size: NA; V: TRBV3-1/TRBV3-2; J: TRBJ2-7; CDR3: CASSLSGGGPSYEQYF; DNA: TGTGCCAGCAGCCTCTCGGGGGGAGGGCCGTCCTACGAGCAGTACTTC
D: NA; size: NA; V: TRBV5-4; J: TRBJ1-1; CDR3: CASSLVRGLDTEAFF; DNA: TGTGCCAGCAGCTTGGTAAGGGGTCTTGACACTGAAGCTTTCTTT
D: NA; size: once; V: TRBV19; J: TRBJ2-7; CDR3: CASSIDGVGGSEQYF; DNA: TGTGCCAGTAGTATAGACGGAGTGGGAGGATCCGAGCAGTACTTC
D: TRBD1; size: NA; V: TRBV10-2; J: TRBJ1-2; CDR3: CASSEGTGLNSNYGYTF; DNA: TGCGCCAGCAGTGAGGGGACAGGGCTGAATTCCAACTATGGCTACACCTTC
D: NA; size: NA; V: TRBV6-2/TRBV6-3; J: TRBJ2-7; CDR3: CASSYPVGGSYEQYF; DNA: TGTGCCAGCAGTTACCCCGTTGGGGGGTCCTACGAGCAGTACTTC
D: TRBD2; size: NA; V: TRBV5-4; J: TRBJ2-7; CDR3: CASSLLASGRGIRDEQYF; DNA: TGTGCCAGCAGCTTGCTGGCTAGCGGGAGAGGGATCCGGGACGAGCAGTACTTC
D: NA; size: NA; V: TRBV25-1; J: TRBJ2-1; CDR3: CASSGVTGEQFF; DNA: TGTGCCAGCAGTGGGGTAACCGGGGAGCAGTTCTTC
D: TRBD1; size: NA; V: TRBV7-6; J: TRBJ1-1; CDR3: CASSNGQGRHTEAFF; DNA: TGTGCCAGCAGCAATGGACAGGGTCGGCACACTGAAGCTTTCTTT
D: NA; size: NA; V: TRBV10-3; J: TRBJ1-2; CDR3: CAISGTRPNYGYTF; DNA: TGTGCCATCAGCGGGACAAGACCTAACTATGGCTACACCTTC
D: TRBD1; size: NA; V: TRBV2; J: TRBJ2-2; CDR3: CASTLSGQGATGELFF; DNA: TGTGCCAGCACCTTATCGGGACAGGGGGCTACCGGGGAGCTGTTTTTT
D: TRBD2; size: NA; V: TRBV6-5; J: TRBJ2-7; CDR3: CASSRLAGGINEQYF; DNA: TGTGCCAGCAGTCGACTAGCGGGGGGGATCAACGAGCAGTACTTC
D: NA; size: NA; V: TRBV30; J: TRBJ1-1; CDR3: CAWSYISEAFF; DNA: TGTGCCTGGAGTTACATCTCTGAAGCTTTCTTT
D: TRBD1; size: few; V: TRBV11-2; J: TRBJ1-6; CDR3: CASTLTTGANSPLHF; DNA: TGTGCCAGCACCCTAACTACAGGGGCTAATTCACCCCTCCACTTT
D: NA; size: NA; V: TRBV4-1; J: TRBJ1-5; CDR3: CASSQPSWGGNQPQHF; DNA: TGCGCCAGCAGCCAACCCTCTTGGGGGGGAAATCAGCCCCAGCATTTT
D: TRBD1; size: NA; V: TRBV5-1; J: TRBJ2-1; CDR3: CASSSGQADYNEQFF; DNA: TGCGCCAGCAGCTCGGGACAGGCAGACTACAATGAGCAGTTCTTC
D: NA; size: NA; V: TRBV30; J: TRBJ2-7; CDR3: CAWSRGGSYEQYF; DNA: TGTGCCTGGAGTAGGGGCGGATCCTACGAGCAGTACTTC
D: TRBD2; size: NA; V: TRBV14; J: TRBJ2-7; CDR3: CASSATGTSLPLEQYF; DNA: TGTGCCAGCAGCGCAACCGGGACTAGTCTCCCCTTGGAGCAGTACTTC
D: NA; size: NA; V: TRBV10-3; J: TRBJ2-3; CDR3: CAISEGQGWTDTQYF; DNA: TGTGCCATCAGTGAAGGGCAGGGTTGGACAGATACGCAGTATTTT
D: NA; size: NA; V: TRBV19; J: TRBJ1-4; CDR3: CASSSSGATNEKLFF; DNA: TGTGCCAGTAGTTCATCGGGGGCAACTAATGAAAAACTGTTTTTT
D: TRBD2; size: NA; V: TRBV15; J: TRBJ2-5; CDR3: CATSRDSGGAETQYF; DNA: TGTGCCACCAGCAGAGATAGCGGGGGGGCAGAGACCCAGTACTTC